Detailed here is one T cell receptor (beta chain). There is no known antigen for this receptor. The input lacks base qualities; no much larger clone sits a single base away. Based on the germline V gene, the CDR1 and CDR2 sequences are SGHDT and YYEEEE. From its cysteine to its phenylalanine, the CDR3 spans 15 amino acids. Just the 45-base CDR3 DNA is kept, in frame starting at base 1. V and J are truncated by 1 base and 6 bases respectively, leaving an intervening sequence of 16 bases. This sample was taken from a study of control samples from healthy donors and cancer patients (dated by TCRdb to 2019 to 2021). The method behind the library was the immunoSEQ multiplex PCR assay. What TCRdb holds here is the immuneACCESS table cut down to in-frame rearrangements. Part of the clones is not present; checked against another copy, under half of the missing clones reflect an unresolved V gene, and the others are unexplained. The sample yields more than 85,000 clones; about 89% were counted once. Of the sample, 17% is held by the ten largest clones.

The clonotype comes from a woman between 45 and 65 years old in good health. Source material: blood. This sequence uses TRBV5-6 and TRBJ1-2; a confident D gene designation cannot be given. The nucleotides are TGTGCCAGCAGCTTGCAGTCAGCCCCGCGGAATGGCTACACCTTC. It codes for CASSLQSAPRNGYTF.